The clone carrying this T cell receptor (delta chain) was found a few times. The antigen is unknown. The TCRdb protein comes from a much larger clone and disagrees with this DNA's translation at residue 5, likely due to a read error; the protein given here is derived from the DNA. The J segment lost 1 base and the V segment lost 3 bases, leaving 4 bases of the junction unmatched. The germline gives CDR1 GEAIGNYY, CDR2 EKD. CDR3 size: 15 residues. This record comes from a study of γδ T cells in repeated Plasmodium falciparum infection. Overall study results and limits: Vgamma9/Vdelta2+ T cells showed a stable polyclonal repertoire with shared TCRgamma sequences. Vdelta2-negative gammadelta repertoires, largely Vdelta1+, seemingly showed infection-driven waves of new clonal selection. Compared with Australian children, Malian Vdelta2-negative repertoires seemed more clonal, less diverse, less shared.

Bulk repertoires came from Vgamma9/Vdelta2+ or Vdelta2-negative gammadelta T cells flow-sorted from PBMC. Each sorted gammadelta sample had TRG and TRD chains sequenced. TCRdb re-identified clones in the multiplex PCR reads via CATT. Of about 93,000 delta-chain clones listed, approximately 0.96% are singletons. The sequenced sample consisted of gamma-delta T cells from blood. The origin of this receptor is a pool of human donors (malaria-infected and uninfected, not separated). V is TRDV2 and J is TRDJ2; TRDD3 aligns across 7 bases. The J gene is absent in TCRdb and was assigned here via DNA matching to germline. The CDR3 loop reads CACDALGDLTAQLFF. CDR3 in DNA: TGTGCCTGTGACGCTTTGGGGGATTTGACAGCACAACTCTTCTTT.